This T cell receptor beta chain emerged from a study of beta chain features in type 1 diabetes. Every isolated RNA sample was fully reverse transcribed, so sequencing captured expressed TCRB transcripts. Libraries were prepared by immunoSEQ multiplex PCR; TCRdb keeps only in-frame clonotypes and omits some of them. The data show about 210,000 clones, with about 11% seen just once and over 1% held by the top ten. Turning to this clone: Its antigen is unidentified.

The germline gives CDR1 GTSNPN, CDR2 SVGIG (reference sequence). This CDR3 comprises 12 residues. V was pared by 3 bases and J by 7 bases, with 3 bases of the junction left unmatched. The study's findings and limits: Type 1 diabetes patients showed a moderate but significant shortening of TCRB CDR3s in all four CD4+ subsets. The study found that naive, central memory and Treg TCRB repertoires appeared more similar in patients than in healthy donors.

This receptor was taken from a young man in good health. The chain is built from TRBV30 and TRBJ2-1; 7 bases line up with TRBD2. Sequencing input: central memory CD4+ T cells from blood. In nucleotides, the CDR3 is TGTGCCTGGAGGACTAGCAGTAATGAGCAGTTCTTC. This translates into CAWRTSSNEQFF.